This paragraph covers one TCR beta chain sequence. It has no known antigen specificity. Per-nucleotide qualities are absent, and no much larger clonotype sits a single base away. This entry is derived from a study of technical replicates of blood from a few donors (dated by TCRdb to 2017 to 2019). V drops 2 bases and J drops 7 bases, leaving 15 bases in between. From the cysteine up to the phenylalanine, the CDR3 has a length of 14 residues. Only the CDR3 DNA stays, 42 bases, in frame from base 1. Looking up the germline V gene (reference sequence) yields CDR1 MNHEY and CDR2 SMNVEV. Receptor amplification or capture employed the immunoSEQ multiplex PCR assay. TCRdb limited this immuneACCESS table to in-frame rearrangements with V and J called. A share of clones is missing; checked studies link under half to unresolved V genes, and the rest is unexplained. The sample table records roughly 100,000 clones; around 96% of these occur just once. The biggest ten clones account for under 0.45% of the sample.

The TCR sequence derives from a human donor in good health. The V and J segments used are TRBV27 and TRBJ2-7; the D gene is perhaps TRBD2, from 5 matching bases. Sequencing input: T cells isolated from PBMCs. The DNA is as follows: TGTGCCAGCAGTTTAGCTGACGGGGTGAGAGAGCAGTACTTC. It translates to CASSLADGVREQYF.